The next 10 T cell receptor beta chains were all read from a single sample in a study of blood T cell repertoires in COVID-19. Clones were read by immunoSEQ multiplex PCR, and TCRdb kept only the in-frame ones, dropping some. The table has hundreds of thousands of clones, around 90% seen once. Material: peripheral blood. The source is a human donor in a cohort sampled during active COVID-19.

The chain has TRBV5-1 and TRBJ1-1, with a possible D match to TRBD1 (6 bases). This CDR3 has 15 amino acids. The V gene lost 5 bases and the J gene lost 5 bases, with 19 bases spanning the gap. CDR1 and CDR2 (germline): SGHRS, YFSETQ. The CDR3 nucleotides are TGCGCCAGCAGGACCCAACAGGGAAAAGGGACTGAAGCTTTCTTT. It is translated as CASRTQQGKGTEAFF.

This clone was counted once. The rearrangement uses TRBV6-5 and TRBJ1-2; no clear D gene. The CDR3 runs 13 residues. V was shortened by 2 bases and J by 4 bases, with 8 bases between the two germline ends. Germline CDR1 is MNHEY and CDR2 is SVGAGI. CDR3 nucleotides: TGTGCCAGCAGTTACGACGGGATCTATGGCTACACCTTC. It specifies CASSYDGIYGYTF.

This CDR3 is CASSRTQGPSYEQYF. The CDR3 nucleotides are TGTGCCAGCAGCCGGACACAGGGGCCATCCTACGAGCAGTACTTC. The V call is TRBV6-5, the J call TRBJ2-7, with 7 bases matching TRBD1. Germline trimming cut 6 bases from V and 1 base from J; bases unmatched to any gene: 9. CDR1 is MNHEY and CDR2 is SVGAGI in the germline V gene. The CDR3 totals 15 residues.

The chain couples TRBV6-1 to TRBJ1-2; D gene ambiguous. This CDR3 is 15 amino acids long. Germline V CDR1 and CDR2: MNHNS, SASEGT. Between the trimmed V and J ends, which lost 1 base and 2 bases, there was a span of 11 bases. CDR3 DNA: TGTGCCAGCAGTGAAGGATCGGGTTTGAACTATGGCTACACCTTC. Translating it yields CASSEGSGLNYGYTF.

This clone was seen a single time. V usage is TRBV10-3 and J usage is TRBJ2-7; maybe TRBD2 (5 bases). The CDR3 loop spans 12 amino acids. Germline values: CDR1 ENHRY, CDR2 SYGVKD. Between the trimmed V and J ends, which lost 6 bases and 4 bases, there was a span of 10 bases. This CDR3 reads CAIREANYEQYF. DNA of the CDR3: TGTGCCATCAGGGAGGCTAATTACGAGCAGTACTTC.

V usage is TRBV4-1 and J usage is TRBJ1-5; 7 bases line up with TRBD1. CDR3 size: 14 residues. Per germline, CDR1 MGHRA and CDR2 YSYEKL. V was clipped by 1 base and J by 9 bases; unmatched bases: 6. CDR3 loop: CASSQGQGDLPQHF. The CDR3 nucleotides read TGCGCCAGCAGCCAAGGGCAGGGGGACTTGCCCCAGCATTTT.

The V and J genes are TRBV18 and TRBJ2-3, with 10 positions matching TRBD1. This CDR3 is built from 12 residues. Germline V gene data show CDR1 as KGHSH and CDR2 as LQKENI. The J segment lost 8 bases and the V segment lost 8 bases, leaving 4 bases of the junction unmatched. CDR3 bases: TGTGCCAGCCACGGACAGGGGGGTACGCAGTATTTT. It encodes CASHGQGGTQYF.

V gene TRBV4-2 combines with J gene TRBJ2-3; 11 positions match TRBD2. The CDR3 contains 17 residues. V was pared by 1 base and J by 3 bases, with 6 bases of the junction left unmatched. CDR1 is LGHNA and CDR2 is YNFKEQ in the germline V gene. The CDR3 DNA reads TGTGCCAGCAGCCAAGGGGGACTAGCGGTCCTAACAGATACGCAGTATTTT. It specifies CASSQGGLAVLTDTQYF.

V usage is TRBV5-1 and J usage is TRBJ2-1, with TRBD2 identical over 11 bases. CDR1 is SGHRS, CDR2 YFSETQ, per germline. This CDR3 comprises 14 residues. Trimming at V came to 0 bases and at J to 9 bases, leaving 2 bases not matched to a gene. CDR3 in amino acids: CASSLATSGGEQFF. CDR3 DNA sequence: TGCGCCAGCAGCTTGGCTACTAGCGGGGGTGAGCAGTTCTTC. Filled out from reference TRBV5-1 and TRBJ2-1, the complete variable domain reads KAGVTQTPRYLIKTRGQQVTLSCSPISGHRSVSWYQQTPGQGLQFLFEYFSETQRNKGNFPGRFSGRQFSNSRSEMNVSTLELGDSALYLCASSLATSGGEQFFGPGTRLTVL.

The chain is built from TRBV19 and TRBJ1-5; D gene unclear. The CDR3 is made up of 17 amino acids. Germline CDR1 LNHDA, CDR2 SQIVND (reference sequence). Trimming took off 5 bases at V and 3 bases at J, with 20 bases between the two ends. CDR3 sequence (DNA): TGTGCCAGTAGTGGGCCATTCCCCAAGAAACTCAATCAGCCCCAGCATTTT. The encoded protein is CASSGPFPKKLNQPQHF.